This entry describes one T cell receptor (beta chain). As yet, its antigen is unknown. Sequencing used immunoSEQ multiplex PCR; TCRdb keeps in-frame clones, though not all of them. Of 75,000 to 85,000 clones listed, around 88% are singletons. This record belongs to a study of T cell responses to AZD1222 COVID-19 vaccine. The CDR3 runs 16 residues. Trimming pared 4 bases from V and 2 bases from J, leaving 17 bases between. Germline lookup yields CDR1 LGHDT and CDR2 YNNKEL (reference sequence). Study results and limitations: Most donors were white British, females outnumbered males, and clonal diversity was possibly underestimated. A reported finding is that nearly half of spike-specific TCRs target unmutated variant regions.

Investigators merged groups given second doses at roughly 4 or roughly 12 weeks. The TCR comes from an adult who received the AZD1222 COVID-19 vaccine. The sample was peripheral blood, taken 28 days after the second AZD1222 dose. This sequence joins TRBV3-1 (or the pseudogene TRBV3-2) and TRBJ2-5, with D maybe TRBD1 (5 bases). CDR3 DNA: TGTGCCAGCAGCCTGGGGCCCATTCCCTCTCAAGAGACCCAGTACTTC. It encodes CASSLGPIPSQETQYF.